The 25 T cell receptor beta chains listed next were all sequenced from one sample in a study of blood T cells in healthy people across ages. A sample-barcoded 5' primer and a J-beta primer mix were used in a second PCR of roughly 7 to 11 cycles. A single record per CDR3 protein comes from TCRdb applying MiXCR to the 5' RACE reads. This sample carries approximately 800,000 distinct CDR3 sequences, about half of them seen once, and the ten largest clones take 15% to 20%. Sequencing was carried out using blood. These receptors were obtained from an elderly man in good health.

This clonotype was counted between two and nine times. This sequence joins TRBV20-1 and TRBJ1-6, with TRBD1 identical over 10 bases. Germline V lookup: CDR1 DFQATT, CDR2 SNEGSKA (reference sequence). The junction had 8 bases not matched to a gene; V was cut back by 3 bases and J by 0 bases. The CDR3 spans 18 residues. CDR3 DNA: TGCAGTGCTAGCCCACGACAGGGGGCGATCTCCTATAATTCACCCCTCCACTTT. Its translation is CSASPRQGAISYNSPLHF.

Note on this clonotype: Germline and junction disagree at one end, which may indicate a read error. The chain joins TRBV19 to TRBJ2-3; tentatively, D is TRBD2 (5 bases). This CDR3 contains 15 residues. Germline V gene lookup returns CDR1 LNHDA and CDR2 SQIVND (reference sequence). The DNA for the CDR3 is TGTGCCAGTAGGATGTACTCCTCTAGCACAGATGCGCAGTATTTT. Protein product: CASRMYSSSTDAQYF.

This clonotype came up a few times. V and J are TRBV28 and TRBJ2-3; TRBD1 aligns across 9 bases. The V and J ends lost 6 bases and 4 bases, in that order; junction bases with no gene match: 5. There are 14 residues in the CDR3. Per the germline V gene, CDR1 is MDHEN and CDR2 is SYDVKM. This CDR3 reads CASRGDREADTQYF. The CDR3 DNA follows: TGTGCCAGCAGGGGGGACAGGGAAGCAGATACGCAGTATTTT.

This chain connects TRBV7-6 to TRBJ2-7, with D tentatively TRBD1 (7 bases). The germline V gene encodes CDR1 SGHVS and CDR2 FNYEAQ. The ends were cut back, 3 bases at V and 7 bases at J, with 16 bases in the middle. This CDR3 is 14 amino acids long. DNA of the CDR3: TGTGCCAGCAGCTTGAGCAGGGGGGACACTGAGCAGTACTTC. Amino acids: CASSLSRGDTEQYF.

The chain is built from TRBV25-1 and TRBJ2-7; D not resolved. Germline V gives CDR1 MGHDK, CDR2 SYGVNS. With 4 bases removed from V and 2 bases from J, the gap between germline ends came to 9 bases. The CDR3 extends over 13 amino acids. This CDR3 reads CASSASATYEQYF. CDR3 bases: TGTGCCAGCAGTGCTTCGGCCACCTACGAGCAGTACTTC.

CDR3 DNA sequence: TGTGCCAGCAGCACGCCTGAGAGCTCCTACAATGAGCAGTACTTC. Amino acids: CASSTPESSYNEQYF. This chain joins TRBV7-9 and TRBJ2-7; D unresolved. The CDR3 spans 15 residues. Germline assignment: CDR1 SEHNR and CDR2 FQNEAQ (reference sequence). V lost 5 bases and J lost 7, with 21 bases in between.

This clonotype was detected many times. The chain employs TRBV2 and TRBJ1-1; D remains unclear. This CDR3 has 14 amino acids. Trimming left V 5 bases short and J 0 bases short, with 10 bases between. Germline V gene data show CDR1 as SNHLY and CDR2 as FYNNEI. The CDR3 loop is CASSRPDMNTEAFF. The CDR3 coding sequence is TGTGCCAGCAGTAGGCCAGACATGAACACTGAAGCTTTCTTT.

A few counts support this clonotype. In DNA, the CDR3 is TGTGCCAGCGGCGGAGTACAAGGGGGTCAGTGGCAAGAGACCCAGTACTTC. As protein: CASGGVQGGQWQETQYF. The chain combines TRBV7-9 with TRBJ2-5; a possible D gene is TRBD1 (6 bases). Germline V gene data show CDR1 as SEHNR and CDR2 as FQNEAQ (reference sequence). The CDR3 is 17 amino acids. The V end was cut by 8 bases, the J end by 2 bases, with 24 bases between.

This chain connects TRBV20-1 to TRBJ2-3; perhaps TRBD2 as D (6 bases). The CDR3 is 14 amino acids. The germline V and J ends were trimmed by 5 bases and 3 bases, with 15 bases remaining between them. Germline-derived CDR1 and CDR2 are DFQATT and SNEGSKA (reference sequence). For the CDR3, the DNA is TGCAGTGCTGCCGGGACTGAGGGAACAGATACGCAGTATTTT. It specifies CSAAGTEGTDTQYF.

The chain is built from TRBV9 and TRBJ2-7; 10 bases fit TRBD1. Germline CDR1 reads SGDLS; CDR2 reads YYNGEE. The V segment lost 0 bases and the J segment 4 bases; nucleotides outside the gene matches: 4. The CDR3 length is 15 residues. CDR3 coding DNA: TGTGCCAGCAGCGTAGCGACAGGGGGCATATACGAGCAGTACTTC. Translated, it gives CASSVATGGIYEQYF.

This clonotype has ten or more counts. Written as DNA, the CDR3 is TGTGCCAGCAGCCAAGAATGGGGACAAGCCGAGCAGTACTTC. This codes for CASSQEWGQAEQYF. The J gene is TRBJ2-7, the V gene TRBV4-2; D may be TRBD1 (6 bases). The ends were cut back, 0 bases at V and 6 bases at J, with 12 bases in the middle. The CDR3 covers 14 residues. Germline-derived CDR1 and CDR2 are LGHNA and YNFKEQ.

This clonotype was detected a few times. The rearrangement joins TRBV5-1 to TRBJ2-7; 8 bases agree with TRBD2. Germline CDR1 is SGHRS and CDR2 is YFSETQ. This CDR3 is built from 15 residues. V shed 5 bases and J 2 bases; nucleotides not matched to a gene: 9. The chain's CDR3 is CASSRTSGDPYEQYF. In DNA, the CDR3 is TGCGCCAGCAGTCGTACTAGCGGAGACCCCTACGAGCAGTACTTC.

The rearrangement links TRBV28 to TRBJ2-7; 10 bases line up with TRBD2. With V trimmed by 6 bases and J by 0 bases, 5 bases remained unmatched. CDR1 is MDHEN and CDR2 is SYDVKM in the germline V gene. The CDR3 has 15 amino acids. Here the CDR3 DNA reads TGTGCCAGCAGAACAAGCGGGAGGGGCTCCTACGAGCAGTACTTC. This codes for CASRTSGRGSYEQYF.

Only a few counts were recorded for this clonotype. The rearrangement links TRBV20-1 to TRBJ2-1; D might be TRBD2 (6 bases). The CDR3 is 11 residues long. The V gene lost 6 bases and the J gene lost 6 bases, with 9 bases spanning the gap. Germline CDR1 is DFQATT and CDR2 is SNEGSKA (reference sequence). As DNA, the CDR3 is TGCAGTGCCTGGAGGGCCAATGAGCAGTTCTTC. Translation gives CSAWRANEQFF.

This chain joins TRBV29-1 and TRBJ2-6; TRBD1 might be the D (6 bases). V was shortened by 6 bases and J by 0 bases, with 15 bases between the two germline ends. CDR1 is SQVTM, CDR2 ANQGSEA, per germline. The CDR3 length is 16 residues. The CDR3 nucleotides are TGCAGCGTCGTGACAGGCGTGAGCTCTGGGGCCAACGTCCTGACTTTC. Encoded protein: CSVVTGVSSGANVLTF.

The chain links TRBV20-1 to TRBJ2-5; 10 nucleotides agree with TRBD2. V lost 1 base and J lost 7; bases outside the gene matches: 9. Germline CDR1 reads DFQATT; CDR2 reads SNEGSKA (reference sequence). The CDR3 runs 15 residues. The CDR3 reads CSARVASGSWVTQYF. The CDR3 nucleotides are TGCAGTGCTAGAGTGGCTAGCGGGAGTTGGGTGACCCAGTACTTC.

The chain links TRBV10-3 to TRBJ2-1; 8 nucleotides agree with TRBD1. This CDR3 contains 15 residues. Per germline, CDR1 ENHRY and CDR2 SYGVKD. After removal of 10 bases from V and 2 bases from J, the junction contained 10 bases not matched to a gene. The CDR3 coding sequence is TGTGCCAGCAAGGACAGGGAATCGGCCTACAATGAGCAGTTCTTC. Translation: CASKDRESAYNEQFF.

The CDR3 sequence: CASSTGLAGGIDEQFF. The CDR3 DNA reads as TGTGCCAGCAGTACGGGACTAGCGGGAGGGATCGATGAGCAGTTCTTC. The gene calls are TRBV6-1 and TRBJ2-1; 16 nucleotides align to TRBD2. V dropped 5 bases and J dropped 8; count of bases not matched to a gene: 6. Per germline, CDR1 MNHNS and CDR2 SASEGT. The length of the CDR3 is 16 residues.

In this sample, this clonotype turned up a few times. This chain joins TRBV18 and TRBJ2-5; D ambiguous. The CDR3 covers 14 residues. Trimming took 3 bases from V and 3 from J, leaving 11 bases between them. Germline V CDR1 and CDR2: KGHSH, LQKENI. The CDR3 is CASSPGTWEETQYF. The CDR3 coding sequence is TGTGCCAGCTCACCGGGTACTTGGGAAGAGACCCAGTACTTC.

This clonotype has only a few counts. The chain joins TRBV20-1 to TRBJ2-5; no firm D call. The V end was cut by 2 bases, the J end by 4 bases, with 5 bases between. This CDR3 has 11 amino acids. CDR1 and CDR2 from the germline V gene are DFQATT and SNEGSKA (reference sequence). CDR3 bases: TGCAGTGCTAGATCGGGAGAGACCCAGTACTTC. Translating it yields CSARSGETQYF.

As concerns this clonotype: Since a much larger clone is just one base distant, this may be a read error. This chain's CDR3 is CASSFGATGNEQYF. The CDR3 nucleotides are TGTGCCAGCAGCTTTGGGGCGACAGGGAATGAGCAGTACTTC. The chain links TRBV7-9 to TRBJ2-5, with 7 bases lining up with TRBD1. Trimming cost V 3 bases and J 11 bases; bases outside gene matches: 12. This CDR3 spans 14 amino acids. Germline V gene sequence: CDR1 SEHNR, CDR2 FQNEAQ (reference sequence).

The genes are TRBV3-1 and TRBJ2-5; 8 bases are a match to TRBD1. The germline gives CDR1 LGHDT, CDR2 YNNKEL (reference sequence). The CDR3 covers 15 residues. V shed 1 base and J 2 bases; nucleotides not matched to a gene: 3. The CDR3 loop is CASSQGGQVQETQYF. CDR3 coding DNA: TGTGCCAGCAGCCAAGGGGGACAGGTTCAAGAGACCCAGTACTTC.

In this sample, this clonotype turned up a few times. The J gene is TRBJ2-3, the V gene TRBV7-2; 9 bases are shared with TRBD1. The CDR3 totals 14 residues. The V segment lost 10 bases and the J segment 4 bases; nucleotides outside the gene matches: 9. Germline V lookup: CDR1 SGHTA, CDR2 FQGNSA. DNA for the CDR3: TGTGCCACCCTCCGGGACAGGGCTCCAGATACGCAGTATTTT. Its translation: CATLRDRAPDTQYF.

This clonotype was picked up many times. DNA of the CDR3: TGTGCCAGTAAGGTTGGCAGGAACAATGAGCAGTTCTTC. It specifies CASKVGRNNEQFF. The chain uses TRBV12-3 or TRBV12-4 and TRBJ2-1, with D unresolved. The ends were cut back, 9 bases at V and 5 bases at J, with 14 bases in the middle. The CDR3 has 13 residues.

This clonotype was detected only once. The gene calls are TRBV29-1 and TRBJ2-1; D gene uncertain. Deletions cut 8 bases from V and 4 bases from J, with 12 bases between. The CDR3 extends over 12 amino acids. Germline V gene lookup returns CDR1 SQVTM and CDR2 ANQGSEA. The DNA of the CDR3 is TGCAGCACAACAGACACTTACAATGAGCAGTTCTTC. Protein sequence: CSTTDTYNEQFF.